These T cell receptor beta chains were read from a single sample in a study of preoperative IRX-2 immunotherapy in early breast cancer. Sequenced by immunoSEQ multiplex PCR; TCRdb stores in-frame clones only, minus some. The sample shows about 7,700 clones, 80% of them seen only once. This specimen was tumor tissue, taken after IRX-2 immunotherapy. These receptors originate from a human donor with breast cancer. The CDR3 runs from the conserved cysteine through the conserved F or W. The D gene is left open where the match is weak. Clone size appears in some rows only: once, few, many, or a class for an expanded clone.

>TRBV28|.|.|TRBJ1-6
TGTGCCAGCAGTTCCCCGGGACATTCGAGCTCCTATAATTCACCCCTCCACTTT
CASSSPGHSSSYNSPLHF
>TRBV6-8|.|.|TRBJ2-1
TGTGCCACTCGAGCGGGTCTCTACAATGAGCAGTTCTTC
CATRAGLYNEQFF
>TRBV6-8|.|.|TRBJ2-1
TGTGCCAGCAGCTTGACAGAGCTCTCCTACAATGAGCAGTTCTTC
CASSLTELSYNEQFF
>TRBV10-3|.|few|TRBJ1-4
TGTGCCATCAGTGAGGGCGACACCAATGAAAAACTGTTTTTT
CAISEGDTNEKLFF
>TRBV6-8|TRBD2|.|TRBJ2-5
TGTGCCATCAGTGCCATAGCGGGGGGATCGGGAGAGACCCAGTACTTC
CAISAIAGGSGETQYF
>TRBV18|.|.|TRBJ1-2
TGTGCCAGCTCACTATTGCATTTTAGGGGTGACTCCTATGGCTACACCTTC
CASSLLHFRGDSYGYTF
>TRBV11-3|TRBD2|.|TRBJ2-1
TGTGCCAGCAGCCCCGGGGGGGCCTGGGATGAGCAGTTCTTC
CASSPGGAWDEQFF
>TRBV5-1|TRBD1|.|TRBJ1-2
TGCGCCAGCAGCTCCACTCAGGGGGGCTATGGCTACACCTTC
CASSSTQGGYGYTF
>TRBV7-4|TRBD2|.|TRBJ2-1
TGTGCCAGCAGCCGGGGACTAGCGGGATATGGAGATGAGCAGTTCTTC
CASSRGLAGYGDEQFF
>TRBV10-1|.|once|TRBJ1-1
TGCGCCAGCAGCGAGGAGGGAGGAACTGAAGCTTTCTTT
CASSEEGGTEAFF
>TRBV14|.|few|TRBJ2-2
TGTGCCAGCAGCCAATCTCCGGGACTCGGCACCGGGGAGCTGTTTTTT
CASSQSPGLGTGELFF
>TRBV6-8|.|.|TRBJ1-2
TGTGCCAGCAGTTACACAAACGACGCTCCCTATGGCTACACCTTC
CASSYTNDAPYGYTF
>TRBV6-8|.|medium-sized|TRBJ1-3
TGTGCCAGCAGTGAGCCTTACTCTGGAAACACCATATATTTT
CASSEPYSGNTIYF
>TRBV11-3|.|.|TRBJ2-1
TGTGCCAGCAGCTTACTGGGGGGAAGGATCGATGAGCAGTTCTTC
CASSLLGGRIDEQFF
>TRBV10-1|TRBD2|.|TRBJ2-1
TGCGCCAGAGCGGGGGGGCCGAGCAATGAGCAGTTCTTC
CARAGGPSNEQFF
>TRBV29-1|.|.|TRBJ1-5
TGCAGCGTTGGAGAGAGGATCAATCAGCCCCAGCATTTT
CSVGERINQPQHF
>TRBV19|.|.|TRBJ1-1
TGTGCCAGTAGTATTTTTTACGGTTACAGACAATTGAACACTGAAGCTTTCTTT
CASSIFYGYRQLNTEAFF
>TRBV6-8|.|medium-sized|TRBJ1-2
TGTGCCAGCAGTCACAGGGATGGTTGGGGCTACACCTTC
CASSHRDGWGYTF
>TRBV6-8|.|.|TRBJ1-2
TGTGCCAGCAGTCTAGGTGGTGGGGGGAACTATGGCTACACCTTC
CASSLGGGGNYGYTF
>TRBV7-6|.|.|TRBJ1-3
TGTGCCAGCAGTCTTGGCCCAGCTATTGGAAACACCATATATTTT
CASSLGPAIGNTIYF
>TRBV18|.|few|TRBJ2-3
TGTGCCAGCTCACCGGGGCGGCCATTCACAGATACGCAGTATTTT
CASSPGRPFTDTQYF
>TRBV29-1|.|.|TRBJ2-1
TGCAGCGCTCCCCTCCGGGACACCTACAATGAGCAGTTCTTC
CSAPLRDTYNEQFF
>TRBV6-8|.|.|TRBJ1-2
TGTGCCAGCAGCCCTCTGGGCTCTAACTATGGCTACACCTTC
CASSPLGSNYGYTF
>TRBV7-4|.|.|TRBJ1-5
TGTGCCAGCAGCTTACAGGGCGGTCAGCCCCAGCATTTT
CASSLQGGQPQHF
>TRBV7-7|TRBD2|.|TRBJ2-2
TGTGCCAGCAGTACCGGGACTAGCGGGGCGTATGCCACCGGGGAGCTGTTTTTT
CASSTGTSGAYATGELFF
>TRBV7-2|.|.|TRBJ1-6
TGTGCCAGCAGCTTACCCAATGGGGCTTCCCTCCACTTT
CASSLPNGASLHF
>TRBV6-8|.|.|TRBJ2-6
TGTGCCAGCAGCCTAGCCCTGGACAGACCTGGGGCCAACGTCCTGACTTTC
CASSLALDRPGANVLTF
>TRBV7-1|.|.|TRBJ2-7
TGTGCCAGCAGCCAAGAGTTGGCGAGCTCCTACGAGCAGTACTTC
CASSQELASSYEQYF
>TRBV19|.|.|TRBJ2-7
TGTGCCAGTAGTGCCGTGGGGATAGGTCTCTACGAGCAGTACTTC
CASSAVGIGLYEQYF